This T cell receptor beta chain is drawn from a study of blood T cell repertoires in COVID-19. Study-wide context: Acute and convalescent COVID-19 samples came from the United States, Italy and Spain. PBMCs, B-cell-depleted T cells, or T cells provided the cDNA or gDNA that made up the material.

The method was immunoSEQ multiplex PCR; TCRdb's version includes in-frame clones alone and lacks a portion of them. The sample shows over 95,000 clones, 90% of them seen only once. The CDR3 totals 13 residues. The V end was cut by 3 bases, the J end by 4 bases, with 7 bases between. The sequence was obtained from a woman aged 45-65 years with acute or convalescent COVID-19. Sequencing was performed on peripheral blood. This chain uses TRBV12-3 or TRBV12-4 with TRBJ2-1; D ambiguous. This CDR3 reads CASSLRFYNEQFF. The DNA of the CDR3 is TGTGCCAGCAGTTTGAGATTTTACAATGAGCAGTTCTTC.